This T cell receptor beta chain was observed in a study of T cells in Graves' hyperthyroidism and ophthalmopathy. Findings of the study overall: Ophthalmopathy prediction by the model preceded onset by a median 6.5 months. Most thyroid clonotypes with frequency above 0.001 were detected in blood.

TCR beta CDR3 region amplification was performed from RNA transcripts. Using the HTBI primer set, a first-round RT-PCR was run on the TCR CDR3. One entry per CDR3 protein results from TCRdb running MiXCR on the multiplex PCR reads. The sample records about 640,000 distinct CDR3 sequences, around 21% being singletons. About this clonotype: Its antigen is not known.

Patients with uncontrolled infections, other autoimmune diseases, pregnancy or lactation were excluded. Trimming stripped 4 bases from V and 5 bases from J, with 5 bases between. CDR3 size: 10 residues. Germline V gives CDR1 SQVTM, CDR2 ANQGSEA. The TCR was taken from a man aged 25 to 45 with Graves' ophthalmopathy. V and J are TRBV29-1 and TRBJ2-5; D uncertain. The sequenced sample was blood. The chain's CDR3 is CSVVFETQYF. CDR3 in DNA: TGCAGCGTTGTATTCGAGACCCAGTACTTC.